These T cell receptor beta chains were read from a single sample in a study of fetal regulatory T cell absence and autoimmunity. Assay used: immunoSEQ multiplex PCR; TCRdb lists only in-frame clones, some missing. The table includes 95,000 or so clones, roughly 70% detected once. Sequenced sample: pancreas tissue. These TCRs come from a male donor with IPEX syndrome. Each CDR3 is given with its conserved first and last residue. The D gene is left open where the match is weak. Not all rows give a size; the values are once, few, many and, for expanded clones, a class.

d_call	v_call	cdr3_length	j_call	clone_size	cdr3_nt	cdr3_aa
-	TRBV5-4	13	TRBJ1-2	-	TGTGCCAGCAAAAAGGACAGCTTCTATGGCTACACCTTC	CASKKDSFYGYTF
-	TRBV6-5	14	TRBJ2-7	-	TGTGCCAGCAGTTACAGGGTAGGGACCTACGAGCAGTACTTC	CASSYRVGTYEQYF
-	TRBV6-5	15	TRBJ1-5	-	TGTGCCAGCAGTTCCATTCGCAGGGGTGGCCAGCCCCAGCATTTT	CASSSIRRGGQPQHF
-	TRBV4-1	15	TRBJ2-4	-	TGCGCCAGCAGCCCAACAGGGTTAGCCAAAAACATTCAGTACTTC	CASSPTGLAKNIQYF
TRBD1	TRBV6-5	12	TRBJ1-4	-	TGTGCCAGCAGGACAGGGGTTGAAAAACTGTTTTTT	CASRTGVEKLFF
TRBD2	TRBV25-1	16	TRBJ2-7	once	TGTGCCAGCAGTGAGTATGGACTAGCGGCGTCCTACGAGCAGTACTTC	CASSEYGLAASYEQYF
-	TRBV7-9	11	TRBJ2-1	-	TGTGCCAGCAGCTTAGTTCGCAGTTGGTTCTTC	CASSLVRSWFF
TRBD1	TRBV5-1	16	TRBJ2-1	-	TGCGCCAGCAGCAGAGGGACAGGGGACTCCTACAATGAGCAGTTCTTC	CASSRGTGDSYNEQFF
-	TRBV27	14	TRBJ1-5	-	TGTGCCAGCAGTTTACAGGGATCCAATCAGCCCCAGCATTTT	CASSLQGSNQPQHF
TRBD1	TRBV7-9	12	TRBJ1-4	few	TGTGCCAGCAGCTTAGGGGACAGCAAACTGTTTTTT	CASSLGDSKLFF
TRBD2	TRBV7-9	14	TRBJ2-7	-	TGTGCCAGCAGCTTAGGGCTAGCGGGGTACGAGCAGTACTTC	CASSLGLAGYEQYF
-	TRBV4-1	13	TRBJ1-1	-	TGCGCCAGCAGCCGACGCATGAACACTGAAGCTTTCTTT	CASSRRMNTEAFF
-	TRBV6-6	15	TRBJ1-2	-	TGTGCCAGCAGTTACTCCCCAGGAGGACACTATGGCTACACCTTC	CASSYSPGGHYGYTF
TRBD2	TRBV9	14	TRBJ2-1	-	TGTGCCTCAAACGGCGGGAGCTCCTACAATGAGCAGTTCTTC	CASNGGSSYNEQFF
-	TRBV15	14	TRBJ2-3	-	TGTGCCACCAGCAGGCTAGCGAGCACAGATACGCAGTATTTT	CATSRLASTDTQYF
-	TRBV5-1	17	TRBJ1-5	once	TGCGCCAGCAGCTTGTTTGGTCCGGCAAATAGCAATCAGCCCCAGCATTTT	CASSLFGPANSNQPQHF
TRBD2	TRBV10-3	16	TRBJ2-1	-	TGTGCCATCAGTGGCGGACTAGCGGACACTTACAATGAGCAGTTCTTC	CAISGGLADTYNEQFF
-	TRBV12-5	14	TRBJ2-5	-	TGTGCTAGTGCCACAACAGGGTTCCAAGAGACCCAGTACTTC	CASATTGFQETQYF
-	TRBV10-3	16	TRBJ1-6	few	TGTGCCATCAGTGAGCACAGGGAGGAATATAATTCACCCCTCCACTTT	CAISEHREEYNSPLHF
-	TRBV5-1	17	TRBJ2-2	-	TGCGCCAGCAGCTACCACTCGAGGCTCACAAGCACCGGGGAGCTGTTTTTT	CASSYHSRLTSTGELFF
-	TRBV19	13	TRBJ2-2	few	TGTGCCAGTAGTATAGGGATCACCGGGGAGCTGTTTTTT	CASSIGITGELFF
TRBD2	TRBV6-6	13	TRBJ2-1	once	TGTGCCAGCAGCCACACTAGCGGCAATGAGCAGTTCTTC	CASSHTSGNEQFF
-	TRBV6-1	13	TRBJ2-6	-	TGTGCCAGCAGCAGGGCTGGGGCCAACGTCCTGACTTTC	CASSRAGANVLTF
-	TRBV27	13	TRBJ2-3	-	TGTGCCAGCAGTCTACCTAACACAGATACGCAGTATTTT	CASSLPNTDTQYF
-	TRBV25-1	13	TRBJ1-3	-	TGTGCCAGCAGTGAACAGGGAGGAAACACCATATATTTT	CASSEQGGNTIYF
-	TRBV9	12	TRBJ1-2	-	TGTGCCAGCAGCACAGGGTACTATGGCTACACCTTC	CASSTGYYGYTF
-	TRBV9	12	TRBJ2-5	-	TGTGCCAGCAGCCTCTCTAGGGAGACCCAGTACTTC	CASSLSRETQYF
-	TRBV30	11	TRBJ1-1	-	TGTGCCTGGAGTATTGGCACTGAAGCTTTCTTT	CAWSIGTEAFF
TRBD2	TRBV2	17	TRBJ2-5	-	TGTGCCAGCAGTTCCGGGACTAGGGTTTCGGATCAAGAGACCCAGTACTTC	CASSSGTRVSDQETQYF
TRBD2	TRBV5-1	14	TRBJ2-3	-	TGCGCCAGCAGCTTGGTGGGACTAGCGGACGATCGGTATTTT	CASSLVGLADDRYF
-	TRBV20-1	11	TRBJ1-5	-	TGCAGTGCTAGAGATCTAGGGGCCCAGCATTTT	CSARDLGAQHF
-	TRBV4-1	15	TRBJ1-2	-	TGCGCCAGCAGCCAGGTCCCAAACCCGTCATATGGCTACACCTTC	CASSQVPNPSYGYTF
TRBD1	TRBV2	17	TRBJ2-3	once	TGTGCCAGCAGTGAAAATCAGGACAGGGGGGGCACAGATACGCAGTATTTT	CASSENQDRGGTDTQYF
-	TRBV4-1	14	TRBJ1-1	-	TGCGCCAGCAGCCAAGCGGGTTTTGGAGTTGAAGCTTTCTTT	CASSQAGFGVEAFF
TRBD2	TRBV6-1	18	TRBJ2-7	-	TGTGCCAGCAGTGAATGGCTAGCGGGGGGTATTTTCTCCTACGAGCAGTACTTC	CASSEWLAGGIFSYEQYF
-	TRBV5-3	12	TRBJ2-7	few	TGTGCCAGAAGCTTGATCAAGAGGGAGCAGTACTTC	CARSLIKREQYF
-	TRBV18	14	TRBJ2-5	-	TGTGCCAGCTCACCACGGAGAGCGGGAGAGACCCAGTACTTC	CASSPRRAGETQYF
-	TRBV7-7	13	TRBJ1-5	-	TGTGCCAGCAGCTTAGCGATAGGTCAGCCCCAGCATTTT	CASSLAIGQPQHF
-	TRBV7-9	12	TRBJ1-2	-	TGTGCCAGCAGCTTATCCGGTGATAGGTACACCTTC	CASSLSGDRYTF
-	TRBV15	15	TRBJ1-5	-	TGTGCCACCAGCATCAGGGTTTCTAGCAATCAGCCCCAGCATTTT	CATSIRVSSNQPQHF
-	TRBV6-1	17	TRBJ1-5	-	TGTGCCAGCAGTGAAGGGTTTAGTGGGGGCAGCAATCAGCCCCAGCATTTT	CASSEGFSGGSNQPQHF
-	TRBV30	14	TRBJ1-2	-	TGTGCCTGGAGTGTGGGGACACATAACTATGGCTACACCTTC	CAWSVGTHNYGYTF
TRBD1	TRBV7-9	14	TRBJ2-5	-	TGTGCCAGCAGCCACCCGACAGGGTGGGAGACCCAGTACTTC	CASSHPTGWETQYF
TRBD1	TRBV5-4	12	TRBJ2-7	-	TGTGCCAGCAGCAGGACAGGGTACGAGCAGTACTTC	CASSRTGYEQYF
TRBD2	TRBV19	13	TRBJ2-3	-	TGTGCCAGTAGAGGGACTAGAGTGGGGACGCAGTATTTT	CASRGTRVGTQYF
-	TRBV30	15	TRBJ2-1	-	TGTGCCTGGAGTGACCCCGACGGGCGGGGCAATGAGCAGTTCTTC	CAWSDPDGRGNEQFF
TRBD1	TRBV6-6	14	TRBJ1-2	-	TGTGCCAGCAGTTATCGGGACAGGGCGGGGGGCTACACCTTC	CASSYRDRAGGYTF
TRBD2	TRBV7-6	16	TRBJ2-7	once	TGTGCCAGCAGCTTTACGGGACTAGGATCTTGGCACGAGCAGTACTTC	CASSFTGLGSWHEQYF
-	TRBV5-1	14	TRBJ2-3	-	TGCGCCAGCAGCTTGGAATCTTACACAGATACGCAGTATTTT	CASSLESYTDTQYF
-	TRBV7-9	14	TRBJ2-3	-	TGTGCCAGCAGCCCTAGTCAGAGCACAGATACGCAGTATTTT	CASSPSQSTDTQYF
-	TRBV11-2	12	TRBJ1-1	-	TGTGCCAGCAGACCAGTGGGGGCGGAAGCTTTCTTT	CASRPVGAEAFF
TRBD2	TRBV7-9	16	TRBJ2-7	few	TGTGCCAGCAGCTTAGCGCGGACTAGCGGGGTCTGGGAGCAGTACTTC	CASSLARTSGVWEQYF
-	TRBV6-5	13	TRBJ1-1	few	TGTGCCAGCAGCCGGACATCGAACACTGAAGCTTTCTTT	CASSRTSNTEAFF
TRBD1	TRBV7-9	14	TRBJ2-7	-	TGTGCCAGCAGCCAGACAGGGTCCTCCTACGAGCAGTACTTC	CASSQTGSSYEQYF
-	TRBV20-1	11	TRBJ2-3	-	TGCAGTGCTAGATCAGCCCATACGCAGTATTTT	CSARSAHTQYF
-	TRBV30	13	TRBJ2-2	-	TGTGCCTGGAGTGTAACTGGCGCCGGGGAGCTGTTTTTT	CAWSVTGAGELFF
-	TRBV7-9	13	TRBJ1-2	-	TGTGCCAGCAGCTTAGTAGGACAGTATGGCTACACCTTC	CASSLVGQYGYTF
TRBD2	TRBV6-1	16	TRBJ2-3	-	TGTGCCAGCAGTGAACTGGCGGGGGGGCCTTCAGATACGCAGTATTTT	CASSELAGGPSDTQYF